This T cell receptor beta chain was found in a study of cytomegalovirus exposure and HLA in healthy donors. Deletions cut 2 bases from V and 5 bases from J, with 12 bases between. Germline V gene lookup returns CDR1 MNHEY and CDR2 SVGAGI. The CDR3 runs 15 residues. As for this clone: The antigen is not known.

Only in-frame clones appear in the TCRdb table, and some are missing; sequencing was by immunoSEQ multiplex PCR. Of 250,000 to 300,000 clones in the sample, 65% to 90% were seen once. The validation cohort, a group of roughly 120 subjects, included the donors and was separate from the roughly 620-subject first cohort. Study-wide points: While the bulk of TCR sequences proved rare, some public TCRs turned up in many donors.

The TCR was taken from a woman younger than 35 in good health and CMV-seronegative. The sample taken for sequencing was PBMCs. The chain joins TRBV6-5 to TRBJ1-4, with D unresolved. The CDR3 here is CASSYGGPPNEKLFF. Here the CDR3 DNA reads TGTGCCAGCAGTTACGGAGGGCCGCCCAATGAAAAACTGTTTTTT.